Below are 16 T cell receptor beta chains sequenced from a single sample in a study of T-cell reconstitution after alpha-beta-depleted transplantation in children. Molecular barcoding with unique molecular identifiers was used for the TCRbeta library. Via MiXCR, TCRdb re-called the PCR reads, giving one row per CDR3 protein. The sample has hundreds of thousands of distinct CDR3 sequences; roughly 17% are singletons. The source was PBMCs from the stem cell graft donor, collected from the stem cell graft. The receptors shown here come from a human donor who donated a stem cell graft to a child with acute myeloid leukemia.

This clonotype was counted at least ten times. The chain has TRBV12-3 or TRBV12-4 and TRBJ2-1; 11 bases map to TRBD2. This CDR3 is 13 amino acids long. Germline trimming cut 8 bases from V and 9 bases from J; bases unmatched to any gene: 6. Here the CDR3 reads CASRTSGRGEQFF. For the CDR3, the DNA is TGTGCCAGCCGGACTAGCGGGCGGGGTGAGCAGTTCTTC.

This clonotype came up a few times. V gene TRBV3-1 combines with J gene TRBJ1-6; no clear D gene. Trimming stripped 3 bases from V and 14 bases from J, with 14 bases between. The CDR3 length is 13 residues. CDR1 is LGHDT and CDR2 is YNNKEL in the germline V gene (reference sequence). In DNA form, the CDR3 reads TGTGCCAGCAGCCACAAAAAAAGGGCCACCCTCCACTTT. This sequence encodes CASSHKKRATLHF.

This clonotype was picked up a small number of times. The rearrangement joins TRBV6-2 or TRBV6-3 to TRBJ2-4; a weak D match, TRBD2 (5 bases). Germline lookup yields CDR1 MNHEY and CDR2 SVGEGT. The CDR3 contains 14 residues. The V end was cut by 8 bases, the J end by 6 bases, with 17 bases between. As DNA, the CDR3 is TGTGCCAGCCGGTCGGTGGGCGCGGGAAACATTCAGTACTTC. Residues: CASRSVGAGNIQYF.

The rearrangement joins TRBV4-3 to TRBJ2-7; the D is unclear. Germline V gene lookup returns CDR1 LGHNA and CDR2 YSLEER. V lost 0 bases to trimming and J lost 0 bases, with 9 bases between them. This CDR3 has 15 amino acids. CDR3 in amino acids: CASSQDRTSSYEQYF. Here the CDR3 DNA reads TGCGCCAGCAGCCAAGATAGAACGTCCTCCTACGAGCAGTACTTC.

The genes are TRBV4-3 and TRBJ2-2, with D unresolved. Germline CDR1 LGHNA, CDR2 YSLEER. V gave up 0 bases and J gave up 4 bases, with 15 bases separating them. This CDR3 is built from 17 residues. The CDR3 DNA sequence: TGCGCCAGCAGCCAAGAATCCGGCCTCACTGGCACCGGGGAGCTGTTTTTT. Translated: CASSQESGLTGTGELFF.

This clonotype has only a few counts. V usage is TRBV4-2 and J usage is TRBJ1-6; D gene unclear. Between the trimmed V and J ends, which lost 4 bases and 7 bases, there was a span of 14 bases. CDR3 length equals 15 residues. Germline CDR1 LGHNA, CDR2 YNFKEQ. The CDR3 DNA follows: TGTGCCAGCAGCCTTACAAGACAAGAAAATTCACCCCTCCACTTT. It codes for CASSLTRQENSPLHF.

The sample holds many counts of this clonotype. J is TRBJ2-7 and V is TRBV20-1; TRBD1 agrees at 9 bases. V lost 0 bases to trimming and J lost 6 bases; unmatched junction nucleotides: 6. Per germline, CDR1 DFQATT and CDR2 SNEGSKA (reference sequence). CDR3 length: 14 residues. The CDR3 region has the DNA TGCAGTGCTAGAGATGGGACAGGGAGGGCCGAGCAGTACTTC. Translating it yields CSARDGTGRAEQYF.

At least ten counts were recorded for this clonotype. The V call is TRBV25-1, the J call TRBJ1-6; TRBD1 is a possible D gene (6 bases). With 6 bases removed from V and 9 bases from J, the gap between germline ends came to 15 bases. Germline V gene sequence: CDR1 MGHDK, CDR2 SYGVNS. The CDR3 has 14 amino acids. The CDR3 DNA reads as TGTGCCAGCAGCGCCGGGAAAGGGGGTTCACCCCTCCACTTT. The encoded protein is CASSAGKGGSPLHF.

The chain joins TRBV6-5 to TRBJ1-1; a possible D gene is TRBD1 (5 bases). The germline V and J ends were trimmed by 2 bases and 1 base, with 8 bases remaining between them. In germline, CDR1 is MNHEY, CDR2 SVGAGI. The CDR3 extends over 14 amino acids. The CDR3 coding sequence is TGTGCCAGCAGTTACCTCCAGGGGAACACTGAAGCTTTCTTT. Protein sequence: CASSYLQGNTEAFF.

The chain joins TRBV6-6 to TRBJ1-6; D is possibly TRBD1 (5 bases). Trimming cost V 6 bases and J 6 bases, with 9 bases left between them. This CDR3 region has 13 residues. From germline, CDR1 is MNHNY and CDR2 SVGAGI (reference sequence). This CDR3 is CASRGGANSPLHF. The CDR3 nucleotides are TGTGCCAGCAGGGGGGGAGCTAATTCACCCCTCCACTTT.

This sequence joins TRBV6-2 or TRBV6-3 and TRBJ2-5; no clear D. CDR3 length equals 14 residues. Per germline, CDR1 MNHEY and CDR2 SVGEGT. Trimming took 5 bases from V and 5 from J, leaving 15 bases between them. CDR3: CASSHKESRETQYF. As DNA, the CDR3 is TGTGCCAGCAGTCATAAGGAATCCCGCGAGACCCAGTACTTC.

Only a few counts were recorded for this clonotype. The chain recombines TRBV4-1 with TRBJ1-1, with D perhaps matching TRBD1 (5 bases). V was shortened by 3 bases and J by 0 bases, with 8 bases between the two germline ends. The CDR3 is made up of 14 amino acids. Germline CDR1 MGHRA, CDR2 YSYEKL. The CDR3 sequence is CASSQDNMNTEAFF. CDR3 DNA sequence: TGCGCCAGCAGCCAGGACAATATGAACACTGAAGCTTTCTTT.

This clonotype has just a few counts. V usage is TRBV7-2 and J usage is TRBJ1-6; D may be TRBD1 (6 bases). This CDR3 is 15 amino acids long. Germline CDR1 and CDR2: SGHTA and FQGNSA. V shed 5 bases and J shed 6 bases, with 14 bases lying between them. The CDR3: CASSPRDKGNSPLHF. CDR3 sequence (DNA): TGTGCCAGCAGCCCCCGGGACAAGGGTAATTCACCCCTCCACTTT.

Ten or more counts support this clonotype. The CDR3 bases are TGTGCCAGCAGCTTGGGGCTGGGGCTAGCTCAAGAGACCCAGTACTTC. As protein: CASSLGLGLAQETQYF. This sequence joins TRBV9 and TRBJ2-5; D may correspond to TRBD1 or TRBD2 (5 bases each). CDR1 SGDLS and CDR2 YYNGEE come from the germline V gene. The CDR3 covers 16 residues. V gave up 4 bases and J gave up 2 bases, with 18 bases separating them.

This clonotype appeared many times. The chain is built from TRBV20-1 and TRBJ2-2, with D perhaps TRBD1 or TRBD2 (6 bases each). V dropped 0 bases and J dropped 6 bases, with 14 bases sitting between them. Germline V gives CDR1 DFQATT, CDR2 SNEGSKA (reference sequence). This CDR3 contains 15 residues. The CDR3 loop is CSARDWGALAGELFF. The CDR3 DNA sequence: TGCAGTGCTAGAGATTGGGGGGCGCTGGCCGGGGAGCTGTTTTTT.

This clonotype was counted between two and nine times. The genes are TRBV29-1 and TRBJ2-7; TRBD1 is a possible D gene (5 bases). The CDR3 is made up of 12 amino acids. V lost 0 bases and J lost 2, with 5 bases in between. Per the germline V gene, CDR1 is SQVTM and CDR2 is ANQGSEA. The DNA of the CDR3 is TGCAGCGTTGAAGAGACAGCCTACGAGCAGTACTTC. The encoded protein is CSVEETAYEQYF.